Sequencing of this T cell receptor beta chain was carried out in a study of graft-versus-host responses after intestinal transplantation. TCRdb's copy holds only in-frame clones and misses some; the assay was immunoSEQ multiplex PCR. This sample has about 110,000 clones; 90% to 95% occur once, and the top ten carry 0.2% to 0.25%. Regarding this clone: Antigen unknown.

J gave up 4 bases and V 5 bases, and 4 bases lay outside the gene matches. CDR1 SEHNR and CDR2 FQNEAQ come from the germline V gene (reference sequence). The CDR3 is made up of 13 amino acids. Sequencing used unstimulated CD4+ T cells sorted from spleen or lymph node cells, obtained before transplant. The chain couples TRBV7-9 to TRBJ1-1; the match to TRBD1 covers 7 bases. This clonotype was sampled from a human donor who was the organ donor for an intestinal transplant. The CDR3 sequence is CASSRQGGTEAFF. In nucleotides, the CDR3 is TGTGCCAGCAGCCGACAGGGCGGCACTGAAGCTTTCTTT.